These 28 T cell receptor beta chains share one sample of origin, sequenced in a study of cytomegalovirus exposure and HLA in healthy donors. Produced via immunoSEQ multiplex PCR; TCRdb's table is partial and in-frame only. The table includes about 64,000 clones, 85% to 95% detected once. Sequenced input: PBMCs. The source of these receptors is a woman under 30 in good health and CMV-seropositive.

The chain carries TRBV11-1 and TRBJ1-1; no clear D. CDR3 size: 15 residues. Germline V lookup: CDR1 SGHAT, CDR2 FQDESV (reference sequence). Trimming left V 1 base short and J 6 bases short, with 15 bases between. CDR3 sequence reads: CASSLVVQAAAEAFF. CDR3 sequence (DNA): TGTGCCAGCAGCTTAGTGGTCCAGGCCGCCGCTGAAGCTTTCTTT.

This chain joins TRBV9 and TRBJ2-1; 9 bases agree with TRBD2. The CDR3 has 15 amino acids. V lost 0 bases and J lost 7; bases outside the gene matches: 5. The germline V gene encodes CDR1 SGDLS and CDR2 YYNGEE. In DNA form, the CDR3 reads TGTGCCAGCAGCGTAGGAGGCGGGGGGGCGAATGAGCAGTTCTTC. As protein: CASSVGGGGANEQFF. Drawing the rest from reference TRBV9 and TRBJ2-1, the complete variable domain is DSGVTQTPKHLITATGQRVTLRCSPRSGDLSVYWYQQSLDQGLQFLIQYYNGEERAKGNILERFSAQQFPDLHSELNLSSLELGDSALYFCASSVGGGGANEQFFGPGTRLTVL.

The J gene is TRBJ2-7, the V gene TRBV25-1, with 7 bases matching TRBD1. This CDR3 has 15 residues. CDR1 MGHDK and CDR2 SYGVNS come from the germline V gene. Losses at the gene ends were 2 bases for V and 5 bases for J; bases not matched to a gene: 9. The CDR3: CASSEIQTGQDEQYF. CDR3 sequence (DNA): TGTGCCAGCAGTGAAATTCAGACAGGGCAGGACGAGCAGTACTTC.

This clone has only one observation. The gene calls are TRBV7-3 and TRBJ2-1; D possibly corresponds to TRBD2 (5 bases). V was cut by 5 bases and J by 1 base, with 15 bases left in between. Germline values: CDR1 SGHTA, CDR2 FQGTGA. The CDR3 is 16 residues long. The CDR3 loop reads CASSQPGRFSYNEQFF. The CDR3 DNA reads TGTGCCAGCAGCCAGCCGGGGAGATTTTCCTACAATGAGCAGTTCTTC.

The rearrangement links TRBV19 to TRBJ2-7, with TRBD1 matching over 8 bases. V was clipped by 6 bases and J by 2 bases; unmatched bases: 3. Germline V gene lookup returns CDR1 LNHDA and CDR2 SQIVND (reference sequence). The CDR3 is made up of 13 amino acids. The CDR3 region is CASSPGQAYEQYF. The CDR3 DNA is TGTGCCAGTAGCCCGGGACAGGCCTACGAGCAGTACTTC.

The V gene is TRBV5-1, the J gene TRBJ2-7; 8 nucleotides agree with TRBD2. The CDR3 sequence is 16 residues long. From germline, CDR1 is SGHRS and CDR2 YFSETQ. The V segment lost 4 bases and the J segment 11 bases; nucleotides outside the gene matches: 20. CDR3 sequence (DNA): TGCGCCAGCAGCGTAGAGCCCACTAGCGGATGGCAGAGAGAGTACTTC. Protein: CASSVEPTSGWQREYF.

The chain employs TRBV28 and TRBJ1-5; TRBD1 matches at 8 bases. J gave up 7 bases and V 6 bases, and 8 bases lay outside the gene matches. The germline V gene has CDR1 MDHEN and CDR2 SYDVKM. This CDR3 is built from 14 residues. CDR3 bases: TGTGCCAGCAGGGATACAGGGGGATCGCAGCCCCAGCATTTT. This codes for CASRDTGGSQPQHF.

The genes are TRBV2 and TRBJ2-7; D is perhaps TRBD2 (5 bases). The CDR3 runs to 14 residues. V lost 7 bases, J lost 0 bases, and 13 bases lay in between. Looked up from germline, CDR1 is SNHLY and CDR2 is FYNNEI. CDR3 sequence reads: CASIGERDSYEQYF. The CDR3 region has the DNA TGTGCCAGCATTGGGGAGCGAGACTCCTACGAGCAGTACTTC.

The rearrangement links TRBV19 to TRBJ2-7; 8 bases fit TRBD2. Germline CDR1 is LNHDA and CDR2 is SQIVND (reference sequence). The J segment lost 2 bases and the V segment lost 2 bases, leaving 8 bases of the junction unmatched. CDR3 size: 16 residues. This chain's CDR3 is CASSIPGIAGTYEQYF. The CDR3, as DNA: TGTGCCAGTAGTATACCCGGGATAGCGGGGACCTACGAGCAGTACTTC.

This clone was picked up a small number of times. This sequence joins TRBV27 and TRBJ2-1; tentative D call: TRBD1 (6 bases). CDR3 size: 13 residues. V was pared by 0 bases and J by 13 bases, with 13 bases between. Germline V CDR1 and CDR2: MNHEY, SMNVEV (reference sequence). For the CDR3, the DNA is TGTGCCAGCAGTTTATCCTCCCCGGACAGACAGTTCTTC. It codes for CASSLSSPDRQFF.

The rearrangement uses TRBV28 and TRBJ2-5, with 12 bases that match TRBD2. V gave up 1 base and J gave up 4 bases; unmatched junction bases: 16. CDR1 and CDR2 from the germline V gene are MDHEN and SYDVKM. CDR3 length: 20 residues. The DNA for the CDR3 is TGTGCCAGCAGTTTATCATTAAAGGGTCTAGCGGGAGGGCCTCGAGAGACCCAGTACTTC. Residues: CASSLSLKGLAGGPRETQYF. Using reference TRBV28 and TRBJ2-5 for the parts outside the CDR3, the full variable domain is DVKVTQSSRYLVKRTGEKVFLECVQDMDHENMFWYRQDPGLGLRLIYFSYDVKMKEKGDIPEGYSVSREKKERFSLILESASTNQTSMYLCASSLSLKGLAGGPRETQYFGPGTRLLVL.

CDR3 coding DNA: TGTGCCACCAGCAACGACAGGGGCTCTGGAAACACCATATATTTT. The encoded protein is CATSNDRGSGNTIYF. The V and J genes are TRBV15 and TRBJ1-3; 8 bases map to TRBD1. The V segment lost 4 bases and the J segment 0 bases; nucleotides outside the gene matches: 2. Germline CDR1 is LNHNV and CDR2 is YYDKDF (reference sequence). This CDR3 region has 15 residues.

The chain links TRBV4-3 to TRBJ2-2, with TRBD2 identical over 8 bases. The CDR3 has 16 amino acids. Germline CDR1 is LGHNA and CDR2 is YSLEER. V lost 1 base and J lost 3; bases outside the gene matches: 4. The CDR3 DNA reads TGCGCCAGCAGCCAAGGGCGAGCGGGGGACACCGGGGAGCTGTTTTTT. Its protein is CASSQGRAGDTGELFF.

This chain connects TRBV5-4 to TRBJ2-7; 13 bases align to TRBD2. Trimming cost V 4 bases and J 3 bases; bases outside gene matches: 4. CDR1 is SGHNT, CDR2 YYREEE, per germline (reference sequence). The CDR3 is made up of 15 amino acids. CDR3 bases: TGTGCCAGCAGCCCAGGGACTAGCGGGGACTACGAGCAGTACTTC. Protein product: CASSPGTSGDYEQYF.

This chain connects TRBV6-6 to TRBJ1-2; 11 positions match TRBD1. V lost 4 bases, J lost 8 bases, and 12 bases stayed unmatched. CDR1 is MNHNY and CDR2 is SVGAGI in the germline V gene (reference sequence). This CDR3 is 16 amino acids long. The CDR3 is CASSSNTGTGGRGYTF. The CDR3 nucleotides read TGTGCCAGCAGTTCCAATACCGGGACAGGGGGTAGGGGCTACACCTTC.

The chain links TRBV14 to TRBJ1-4; no clear D gene. V was cut by 3 bases and J by 6 bases, with 8 bases left in between. The CDR3 consists of 13 residues. CDR1 is SGHDN and CDR2 is FVKESK in the germline V gene. CDR3 in amino acids: CASSQYSYEKLFF. CDR3 nucleotides: TGTGCCAGCAGCCAGTACTCCTATGAAAAACTGTTTTTT.

V and J are TRBV5-1 and TRBJ2-7; the match to TRBD1 covers 8 bases. The CDR3 totals 14 residues. Germline V gene sequence: CDR1 SGHRS, CDR2 YFSETQ. With V trimmed by 6 bases and J by 2 bases, 7 bases remained unmatched. CDR3: CASKLRQGPYEQYF. CDR3 DNA sequence: TGCGCCAGCAAGTTGAGACAGGGGCCCTACGAGCAGTACTTC.

The chain joins TRBV28 to TRBJ1-1, with D possibly being TRBD1 (6 bases). The CDR3 is made up of 15 amino acids. Deletions cut 10 bases from V and 6 bases from J, with 24 bases between. CDR1 is MDHEN, CDR2 SYDVKM, per germline. For the CDR3, the DNA is TGTGCCAAGAGGGGGGGAGCGGGTTTAGACGCTGAAGCTTTCTTT. This codes for CAKRGGAGLDAEAFF.

This sequence joins TRBV29-1 and TRBJ1-1, with D hard to call. Germline assignment: CDR1 SQVTM and CDR2 ANQGSEA. V was trimmed by 0 bases and J by 3 bases, leaving 11 bases between them. This CDR3 comprises 14 residues. The CDR3 protein is CSVEESARDTEAFF. The CDR3 DNA follows: TGCAGCGTTGAAGAGAGTGCACGGGACACTGAAGCTTTCTTT.

The rearrangement links TRBV29-1 to TRBJ1-3; D unclear. Trimming took off 6 bases at V and 0 bases at J, with 12 bases between the two ends. This CDR3 spans 14 amino acids. In germline, CDR1 is SQVTM, CDR2 ANQGSEA. CDR3 sequence (DNA): TGCAGCGTGCCGGGGTCGAGCTCTGGAAACACCATATATTTT. Residues: CSVPGSSSGNTIYF.

The rearrangement uses TRBV28 and TRBJ1-5, with 7 bases lining up with TRBD1. Per germline, CDR1 MDHEN and CDR2 SYDVKM. The V and J ends lost 11 bases and 0 bases, in that order; junction bases with no gene match: 7. The CDR3 is made up of 14 amino acids. DNA of the CDR3: TGTGCCGGCTCAGGGGGTTATAGCAATCAGCCCCAGCATTTT. This codes for CAGSGGYSNQPQHF. The variable domain in full, with the rest retrieved from reference TRBV28 and TRBJ1-5, is DVKVTQSSRYLVKRTGEKVFLECVQDMDHENMFWYRQDPGLGLRLIYFSYDVKMKEKGDIPEGYSVSREKKERFSLILESASTNQTSMYLCAGSGGYSNQPQHFGDGTRLSIL.

This clone appeared a single time. The genes are TRBV27 and TRBJ2-1; a weak D match, TRBD2 (5 bases). In germline, CDR1 is MNHEY, CDR2 SMNVEV (reference sequence). Trimming shortened V by 4 bases and J by 0 bases, and 10 bases separated the two germline ends. This CDR3 has 15 residues. The DNA for the CDR3 is TGTGCCAGCAGTTCCATCCGGGGCTCCTACAATGAGCAGTTCTTC. Its translation is CASSSIRGSYNEQFF.

The chain combines TRBV4-1 with TRBJ2-1; 13 bases line up with TRBD2. Germline V gene lookup returns CDR1 MGHRA and CDR2 YSYEKL. The CDR3 spans 18 residues. Losses at the gene ends were 5 bases for V and 4 bases for J; bases not matched to a gene: 11. The CDR3 reads CASSSRTSGGLIYNEQFF. The CDR3 bases are TGCGCCAGCAGCTCTCGGACTAGCGGGGGTCTTATTTACAATGAGCAGTTCTTC.

This sequence joins TRBV5-6 and TRBJ1-3; D is unresolved. V was clipped by 4 bases and J by 4 bases, with 9 bases between them. This CDR3 spans 13 amino acids. CDR1 and CDR2 from the germline V gene are SGHDT and YYEEEE. The CDR3 region has the DNA TGTGCCAGCAGCCCAAACTGGGGAAACACCATATATTTT. This translates into CASSPNWGNTIYF.

The CDR3 here is CASSPPRDIEAFF. CDR3 in DNA: TGTGCCAGCTCACCACCTCGTGACATAGAAGCTTTCTTT. V usage is TRBV18 and J usage is TRBJ1-1; D is undetermined. V was pared by 0 bases and J by 8 bases, with 10 bases between. This CDR3 contains 13 residues. Germline CDR1 KGHSH, CDR2 LQKENI.

The genes are TRBV7-2 and TRBJ2-7; TRBD2 aligns across 9 bases. V dropped 2 bases and J dropped 5; count of bases not matched to a gene: 13. CDR1 and CDR2 (germline): SGHTA, FQGNSA. The CDR3 extends over 17 amino acids. The CDR3 sequence is CASSLIVSGRIEDEQYF. The DNA of the CDR3 is TGTGCCAGCAGCTTAATAGTTAGCGGGAGAATAGAAGACGAGCAGTACTTC.

The chain links TRBV28 to TRBJ2-3, with 12 bases matching TRBD2. CDR3 size: 19 residues. Germline V gene lookup returns CDR1 MDHEN and CDR2 SYDVKM. V lost 2 bases and J lost 0; bases outside the gene matches: 9. The CDR3 reads CASSLPAPGLAGSTDTQYF. CDR3 DNA sequence: TGTGCCAGCAGTTTACCCGCTCCGGGACTAGCGGGTAGCACAGATACGCAGTATTTT.

This chain connects TRBV7-8 to TRBJ1-1; D unclear. The CDR3 loop spans 11 amino acids. Looked up from germline, CDR1 is SGHVS and CDR2 is FQNEAQ. V was cut by 3 bases and J by 6 bases, with 5 bases left in between. The CDR3 reads CASSFPAEAFF. In DNA, the CDR3 is TGTGCCAGCAGCTTTCCAGCTGAAGCTTTCTTT.